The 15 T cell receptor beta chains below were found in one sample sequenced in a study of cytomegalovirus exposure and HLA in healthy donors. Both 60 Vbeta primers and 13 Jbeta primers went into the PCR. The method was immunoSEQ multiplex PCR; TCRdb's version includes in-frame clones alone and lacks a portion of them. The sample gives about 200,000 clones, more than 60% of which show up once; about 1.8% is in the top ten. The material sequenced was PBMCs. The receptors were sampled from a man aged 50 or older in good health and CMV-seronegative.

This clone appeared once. In DNA form, the CDR3 reads TGTGCCAGCAGTTTATTAGCTGGAAACACCATATATTTT. Translating it yields CASSLLAGNTIYF. This chain uses TRBV28 with TRBJ1-3; D remains unclear. The V end was cut by 1 base, the J end by 2 bases, with 3 bases between. Germline values: CDR1 MDHEN, CDR2 SYDVKM. The CDR3 is 13 residues long.

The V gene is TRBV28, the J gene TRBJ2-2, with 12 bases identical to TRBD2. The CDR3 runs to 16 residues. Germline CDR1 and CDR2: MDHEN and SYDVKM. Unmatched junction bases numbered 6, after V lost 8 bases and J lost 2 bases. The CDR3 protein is CASRASGRANTGELFF. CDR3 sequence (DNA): TGTGCCAGCCGTGCTAGCGGGAGGGCCAACACCGGGGAGCTGTTTTTT.

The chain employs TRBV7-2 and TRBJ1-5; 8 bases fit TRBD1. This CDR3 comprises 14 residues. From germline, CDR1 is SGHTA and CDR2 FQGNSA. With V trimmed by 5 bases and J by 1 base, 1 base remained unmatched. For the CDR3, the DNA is TGTGCCAGCAGCCGGACAGGGAGCAATCAGCCCCAGCATTTT. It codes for CASSRTGSNQPQHF.

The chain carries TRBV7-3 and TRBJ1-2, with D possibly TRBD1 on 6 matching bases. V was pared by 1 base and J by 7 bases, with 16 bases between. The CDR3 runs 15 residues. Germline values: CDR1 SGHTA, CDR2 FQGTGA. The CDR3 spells CASSLIGRGNGGYTF. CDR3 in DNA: TGTGCCAGCAGCTTAATTGGGAGGGGGAACGGTGGCTACACCTTC.

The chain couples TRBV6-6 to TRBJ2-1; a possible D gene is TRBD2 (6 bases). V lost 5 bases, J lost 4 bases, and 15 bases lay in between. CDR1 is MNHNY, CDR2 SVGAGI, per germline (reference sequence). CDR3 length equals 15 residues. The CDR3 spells CASSNAPGSYNEQFF. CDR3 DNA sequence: TGTGCCAGCAGTAACGCTCCCGGGAGTTACAATGAGCAGTTCTTC.

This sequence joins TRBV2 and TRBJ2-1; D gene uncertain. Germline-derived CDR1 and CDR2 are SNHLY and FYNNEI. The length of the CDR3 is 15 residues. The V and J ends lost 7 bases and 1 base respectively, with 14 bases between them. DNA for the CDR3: TGTGCCAGCATGGAGCAATCCGGGTCCTACAATGAGCAGTTCTTC. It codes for CASMEQSGSYNEQFF.

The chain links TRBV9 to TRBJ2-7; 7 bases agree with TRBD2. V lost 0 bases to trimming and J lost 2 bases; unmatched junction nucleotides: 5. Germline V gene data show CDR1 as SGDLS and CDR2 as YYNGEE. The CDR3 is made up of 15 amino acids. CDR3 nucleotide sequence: TGTGCCAGCAGCGTAGAGGCGGCGGGGGCCTACGAGCAGTACTTC. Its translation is CASSVEAAGAYEQYF.

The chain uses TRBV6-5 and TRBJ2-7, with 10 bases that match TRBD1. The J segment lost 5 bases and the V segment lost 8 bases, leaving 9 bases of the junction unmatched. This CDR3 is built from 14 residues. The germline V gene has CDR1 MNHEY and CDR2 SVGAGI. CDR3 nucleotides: TGTGCCAGCCGGGAGGGACAGGGGAGGAACGAGCAGTACTTC. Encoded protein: CASREGQGRNEQYF.

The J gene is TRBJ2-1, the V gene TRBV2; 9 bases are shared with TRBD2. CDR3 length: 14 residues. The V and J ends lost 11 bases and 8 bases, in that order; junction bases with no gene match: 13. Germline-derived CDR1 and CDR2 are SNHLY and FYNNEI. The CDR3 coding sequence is TGTGCCGGAGGGATTTACATAGCGGGAGATGAGCAGTTCTTC. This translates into CAGGIYIAGDEQFF.

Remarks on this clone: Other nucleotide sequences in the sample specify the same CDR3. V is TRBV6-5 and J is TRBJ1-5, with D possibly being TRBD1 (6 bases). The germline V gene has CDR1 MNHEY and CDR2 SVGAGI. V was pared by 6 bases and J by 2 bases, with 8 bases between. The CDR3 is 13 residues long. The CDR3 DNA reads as TGTGCCAGCAGGACAGGCGGCAATCAGCCCCAGCATTTT. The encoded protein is CASRTGGNQPQHF.

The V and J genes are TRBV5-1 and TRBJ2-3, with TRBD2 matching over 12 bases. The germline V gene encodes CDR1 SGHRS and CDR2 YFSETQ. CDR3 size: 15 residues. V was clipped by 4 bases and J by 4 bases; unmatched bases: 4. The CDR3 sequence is CASSLAGGRADTQYF. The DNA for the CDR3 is TGCGCCAGCAGCCTAGCGGGAGGGAGGGCAGATACGCAGTATTTT.

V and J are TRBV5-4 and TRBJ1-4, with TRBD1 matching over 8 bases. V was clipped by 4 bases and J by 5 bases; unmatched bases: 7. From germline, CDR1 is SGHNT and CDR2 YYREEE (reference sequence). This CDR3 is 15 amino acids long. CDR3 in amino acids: CASSATGGPNEKLFF. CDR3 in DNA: TGTGCCAGCAGCGCCACAGGGGGACCCAATGAAAAACTGTTTTTT.

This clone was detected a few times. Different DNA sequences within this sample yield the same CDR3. The CDR3 protein is CASSFGQGAGEQYF. CDR3 nucleotides: TGTGCCAGCAGCTTTGGACAGGGGGCTGGGGAGCAGTACTTC. This chain joins TRBV11-2 and TRBJ2-7; TRBD1 agrees at 11 bases. Germline CDR1 SGHAT, CDR2 FQNNGV. Trimming cost V 3 bases and J 7 bases; bases outside gene matches: 5. The CDR3 is 14 residues long.

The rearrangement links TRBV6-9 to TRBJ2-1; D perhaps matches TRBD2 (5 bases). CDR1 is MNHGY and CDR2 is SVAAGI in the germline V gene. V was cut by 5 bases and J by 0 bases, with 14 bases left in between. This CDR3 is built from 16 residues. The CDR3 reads CASSGDWESSYNEQFF. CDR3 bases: TGTGCCAGCAGTGGAGACTGGGAGAGCTCCTACAATGAGCAGTTCTTC.

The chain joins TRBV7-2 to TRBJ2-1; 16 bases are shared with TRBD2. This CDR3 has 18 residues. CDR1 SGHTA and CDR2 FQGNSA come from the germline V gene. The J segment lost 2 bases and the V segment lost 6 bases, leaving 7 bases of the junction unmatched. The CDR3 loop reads CASRGPGLAGGTYNEQFF. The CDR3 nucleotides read TGTGCCAGCAGGGGGCCGGGACTAGCGGGAGGGACCTACAATGAGCAGTTCTTC.